This TCR beta chain was identified in a study of metastatic and nonmetastatic thyroid tumors. For the study at large: Malignant and benign thyroid patients had repertoires compared in peripheral blood and tumor or nodule tissue. Study-level points and caveats: Significantly higher TCR beta diversity was reportedly seen in malignant thyroid tumors than benign nodules, in blood and tumor.

None of the patients had undergone any treatment ahead of thyroid surgery. The CDR3 covers 12 residues. Germline-derived CDR1 and CDR2 are SQVTM and ANQGSEA. V lost 0 bases, J lost 5 bases, and 4 bases lay in between. Using MiXCR, TCRdb reanalyzed the PCR reads. The profile shows tens of thousands of clones, roughly 9.7% of them singletons. This clone appeared many times. Its antigen is unknown. This CDR3 is also generated by other DNA sequences in the sample. This chain uses TRBV29-1 with TRBJ2-2; no clear D. The receptor comes from a female donor with papillary thyroid cancer or a benign thyroid nodule (not recorded which). Some clones in this sample may be carry-over from other donors' samples. The sequenced material came from blood. CDR3 sequence reads: CSVEEVTGELFF. The CDR3 coding sequence is TGCAGCGTTGAAGAGGTTACCGGGGAGCTGTTTTTT.